This T cell receptor (beta chain) was observed in a study of human T cells and chemical hapten exposure. As for time point: patch test 1, 2 weeks after DPC sensitization. Treatment in this sample: therapeutic diphenylcyclopropenone sensitization with weekly scalp DPC. Blood was collected ahead of every patch test applied. In its sample, this clonotype was seen a few times. TCRdb re-called the RACE reads with MiXCR, one entry per CDR3 protein. The table lists 350,000 or so distinct CDR3 sequences, under 8% of them singletons. V was clipped by 4 bases and J by 2 bases, with 12 bases between them. This CDR3 has 14 amino acids. CDR1 is MNHNS, CDR2 SASEGT, per germline.

The chain joins TRBV6-1 to TRBJ2-7; either TRBD1 or TRBD2 may supply D (6 bases each). The sequence was obtained from a young woman with alopecia areata. Some clones in this sample may be carry-over from other donors' samples. The material was whole blood, obtained in connection with sensitization to the hapten diphenylcyclopropenone (DPC). The CDR3 sequence: CASSGRGQTYEQYF. The CDR3 DNA reads as TGTGCCAGCAGTGGACGGGGGCAAACCTACGAGCAGTACTTC.